The source of this T cell receptor beta chain is a study of cytomegalovirus exposure and HLA in healthy donors (dated by TCRdb to about 2017). Study-level background: According to an earlier analysis of 550 to 700 of the donors, some 170 million T cells yielded over 100 million unique TCR beta sequences and around 300 Gb of sequence data. Approximately 330 gigabases of sequencing data and 91 million or so unique TCR sequences made up an early release that covered over 550 HLA-typed donors. Of the roughly 400 genotyped donors, about 84% fell in the genetic ancestry cluster associated with self-reported Caucasian donors. The aim of the study was to test whether cataloging public T cell receptors could identify signatures of past pathogen exposure. The study profiled the T cell repertoires of approximately 700 subjects by immunosequencing and related them to cytomegalovirus serostatus. In addition to the first cohort of approximately 670 subjects, a separate validation cohort of about 120 different subjects was used. To predict cytomegalovirus infection status, the study brought together high-throughput TCR immunosequencing, statistical association of individual TCRs with disease status, and machine learning. In a later analysis, previously published TCR beta repertoires from roughly 710 donors were re-analyzed and high-resolution HLA genotyping was added so that TCR occurrence patterns could be studied. In the later analysis, no new phenotypic data were used to find candidate immune exposures; instead, reliance was placed on TCR beta sequences and their occurrence across donors. An earlier analysis of nearly 600 of the donors applied high-throughput TCR beta sequencing to assess whether each TCR beta V gene segment acted as functional or pseudogenic. Alongside the repertoire data, information on donor age, sex, ethnicity and CMV serostatus was compiled. A later genetic analysis took genome-wide SNP genotypes for about three fifths of the 666 donors and used that subset as a discovery cohort. All discovery cohort repertoires had been generated using a single sequencing platform. Class I and class II HLA loci were covered by the typing at four-digit resolution. The number of typed donors differed by locus: about 620-640 for A, B, C, DRB1 and DQB1; about 520 for DQA1; approximately 610 for DPA1; and 400 to 480 for DPB1. Because of strong linkage in the cohort, 4 to 6 DR-DQ haplotypes were treated as single units for association and clustering. Across about 380 genotyped donors of the cohort, an average of about 240,000 unique TCR beta nucleotide sequences per donor were sequenced, and approximately 17% of those sequences were non-productive.

Receptor amplification or capture employed the immunoSEQ multiplex PCR assay. For the multiplex PCR, a mixture combining 60 forward primers for TCR Vbeta segments and 13 reverse primers for TCR Jbeta segments was used. The CDR3 region of rearranged TCR beta genes was amplified from genomic DNA with a multiplex PCR assay. The Illumina HiSeq System was used to sequence the amplified TCR beta libraries as 87-base-pair reads. The study's processing was this. Across the 500 to 850 repertoires, a later analysis counted roughly 77 million unique TCR beta chains, roughly 11 million of which were shared by at least two donors. Raw reads were error-corrected and collapsed into unique sequences with a nearest-neighbor algorithm that merged closely related sequences to remove PCR and sequencing errors. CDR3 sequences were aligned to IMGT reference sequences to assign V, D and J gene segments. For a sequence to be retained, a match of at least six nucleotides was required to both a V gene segment and a J gene segment. Rearrangements were classified as productive when the CDR3 lacked stop codons and remained in frame with V and J, and all other rearrangements were classified as non-productive. Following IMGT convention, CDR3 was defined as the stretch from the second conserved V-encoded cysteine up to the conserved J-encoded phenylalanine. The earlier analysis of more than 450 of the donors excluded sequences that lacked an unambiguous match to a single V gene segment. In an earlier analysis of several hundred of the donors, V segments were called functional above 56.7% productive rearrangements and were called segregating when the between-donor standard deviation exceeded 5%. A statistical classification framework was built to diagnose cytomegalovirus status from the catalog of TCR beta chain sequences. In a later analysis, TCR nucleotide sequences were compared against IMGT/GENE-DB human TR gene sequences so that V and J genes could be assigned. In a later analysis, CDR3 sequences and most-parsimonious VDJ recombination scenarios were assigned using the TCRdist pipeline. A later analysis defined each TCR beta chain by its CDR3 amino acid sequence plus V-gene family, and excluded reads lacking a unique V-gene family. A later analysis removed several hundred highly shared, low-generation-probability nucleotide sequences to deal with suspected cross-contamination and a sequencing artifact. In a later analysis, a clonal expansion index for each public chain was calculated from normalized within-repertoire ranks of inferred template counts. In a later analysis, generation probabilities were computed with a VDJ recombination model fitted to out-of-frame rearrangements, and the resulting probabilities were checked against IGoR. In a later analysis, TCR-TCR, TCR-HLA and TCR-CMV co-occurrence was scored with hypergeometric tests, and a repertoire-size bias correction was applied to TCR pairs. To estimate false discovery rates, a later analysis permuted the HLA or CMV assignments 20 times. In a later analysis, co-occurring TCRs were grouped using DBSCAN, with TCRdist sequence similarity added in when clustering inside HLA-allele-positive subsets. Co-occurrence clustering excluded repertoires with fewer than 30,000 or more than 120,000 public chains, plus five with anomalous nucleotide sharing. TCRdb provides this immuneACCESS table in a form limited to in-frame rearrangements. Some clones are lacking; in checked studies, under half of them reflect an unresolved V gene, and why the rest are absent is not known. The D gene and trimming were derived from the DNA, and the V and J assignments and clone size from that table. This sample lists 150,000 to 200,000 clones; 70% to 80% were detected once. The top ten clonotypes cover 0.65% to 0.75% of the sample.

The paper's findings and limits, for the study overall: According to a later analysis, parvovirus B19, influenza, CMV and Epstein-Barr virus appeared linked to several top co-occurrence clusters. A later genetic analysis reported fewer N-insertions in productive TCRs among donors in an Asian-associated ancestry cluster than the roughly 620-donor mean. In a later analysis, HLA-associated TCR beta chains were found to be more clonally expanded and to have lower generation probabilities than equally common non-associated chains. A later analysis found that TCR association rates varied across HLA loci, with DRB1 alleles showing the most associated TCRs and HLA-C alleles the fewest. For the cohort, immune exposure information was limited to CMV serostatus. Over 15 rarely observed V segments, including chromosome 9 orphons, were excluded from the earlier analysis of several hundred of the donors because counts were too low. A later analysis associated around 16,000 TCR beta sequences with specific HLA alleles at a false discovery rate of 0.05. A further reported finding was that TCR beta sequences accurately predicted the HLA-A and HLA-B alleles for most subjects in the first cohort. Across donors, most TCR sequences were observed very rarely, whereas some public TCRs were present in many individuals. An association between a missense DCLRE1C variant and V-gene and J-gene trimming of TCR beta chains was found in a later genetic analysis and replicated in an independent cohort. The study listed 150 to 200 TCR beta chains as associated with cytomegalovirus. Cytomegalovirus status was reported to be diagnosed by the classifier with high specificity and sensitivity in both the original and validation cohorts. Roughly uniform sequencing depth across donors was assumed in presence/absence analyses, although this assumption may not hold. A group of highly shared sequence variants was considered likely to be a technical artifact of the sequencing pipeline. The cohort was sequenced for TCR beta chains only, and without alpha or paired-chain data the features that could be detected were limited. It was suggested by the authors that the approach could potentially be generalized to other disease states and immunological phenotypes. Most CMV-associated TCR beta chains appeared to be HLA-restricted in a later analysis, and the HLA associations seemed to be driven largely by CMV exposure. In vitro tests confirmed that three of the cytomegalovirus-associated TCR beta chains recognize cytomegalovirus antigens. When HLA alleles, especially DR and DQ, strongly co-occurred, TCR associations were difficult to assign to individual alleles. Linkage disequilibrium might explain the correlated functional status among segregating V segments, but an unknown experimental factor could not be excluded. Some IMGT-functional V segments, including TRBV6-2 and TRBV6-3, could not be distinguished by the 87-base-pair reads and were therefore excluded. In an earlier analysis of over 550 of the donors, most TCR beta V segments were observed in productive rearrangements about 87% or about 30% of the time, broadly matching IMGT annotations. Because HLA typing was missing for some donors at each locus, association tests included only the typed subset.

Including cysteine and phenylalanine, the CDR3 has 14 amino acids. Only the CDR3 DNA stays, 42 bases, in frame from base 1. The germline V gene encodes CDR1 LNHNV and CDR2 YYDKDF (reference sequence). Germline trimming amounts to 1 base on V and 3 bases on J, with 1 as the count of junction bases outside the gene matches. For this clone: Which antigen it targets is not known. The sample holds no much larger clone one base away, and base qualities are not on file.

The cohort comprised fewer than 750 healthy bone marrow donors. At the time of sampling, every cohort member was nominally healthy, though immune exposures that went unrecorded were likely present. The donor was CMV seronegative and was included in the group of a few hundred seronegative cohort members. A peripheral blood sample was collected from each donor, and TCR beta sequencing was performed on peripheral blood mononuclear cells. The Qiagen DNeasy Blood Extraction Kit was used to extract genomic DNA from the blood cell samples. This TCR was sampled from a woman between 35 and 50 years old in good health and CMV-seronegative. The chain is made from TRBV15 and TRBJ2-7; 9 bases in the junction line up with TRBD1. The sample comprised PBMCs. The DNA sequence is TGTGCCACCAGCAGAGGACAGGGGGGCTACGAGCAGTACTTC. Its protein product is CATSRGQGGYEQYF.